The source of this TCR beta chain is a study of cytomegalovirus exposure and HLA in healthy donors. PCR was performed using 60 Vbeta and 13 Jbeta primers. Sequenced by immunoSEQ multiplex PCR; TCRdb stores in-frame clones only, minus some. The sample has 150,000 to 200,000 clones, about 80% seen once. The sample comprised PBMCs. The receptor was isolated from a woman aged 25-40 years in good health and CMV-seronegative.

The CDR3 reads CASSQIAGGNTDTQYF. DNA for the CDR3: TGCGCCAGCAGCCAGATAGCGGGGGGGAACACAGATACGCAGTATTTT. V gene TRBV4-1 combines with J gene TRBJ2-3, with 11 bases identical to TRBD2. The V gene end was trimmed by 3 bases and the J gene end by 2 bases; junction bases not matched to a gene: 4. The CDR3 totals 16 residues. Germline assignment: CDR1 MGHRA and CDR2 YSYEKL.